The following is a T cell receptor beta chain sequence with its context. The sample originates from a study of identical twins. The CDR3 is 16 residues long. Per the germline V gene, CDR1 is SGHRS and CDR2 is YFSETQ. J was trimmed by 2 bases and V by 4 bases; bases with no gene match: 8. TCRdb ran MiXCR on the 5' RACE reads and lists one entry per CDR3 protein. The sample lists under 1 million distinct CDR3 sequences, roughly an eighth occurring once. These sequences were also reported in another study, on yellow fever vaccine responses in identical twins.

This chain uses TRBV5-1 with TRBJ2-3; 9 bases match TRBD2. Specimen: PBMCs. The sequence was obtained from a woman between 18 and 30 years old in good health. The CDR3 loop is CASSERAGGLTDTQYF. The CDR3 coding sequence is TGCGCCAGCAGCGAACGAGCGGGGGGACTCACAGATACGCAGTATTTT.